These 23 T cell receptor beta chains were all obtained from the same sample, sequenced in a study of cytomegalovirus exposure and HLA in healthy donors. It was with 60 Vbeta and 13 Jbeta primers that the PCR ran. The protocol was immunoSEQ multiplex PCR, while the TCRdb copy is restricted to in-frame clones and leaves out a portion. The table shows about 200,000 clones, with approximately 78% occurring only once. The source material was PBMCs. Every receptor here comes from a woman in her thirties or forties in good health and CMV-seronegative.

The CDR3 DNA sequence: TGCGCCAGCAGCTTGGGGGACAGTGAGGGAAAGACCCAGTACTTC. Translating it yields CASSLGDSEGKTQYF. This rearrangement joins TRBV5-1 to TRBJ2-5, with 7 bases that match TRBD1. The V segment lost 0 bases and the J segment 6 bases; nucleotides outside the gene matches: 8. Germline V gives CDR1 SGHRS, CDR2 YFSETQ. This CDR3 is 15 amino acids long.

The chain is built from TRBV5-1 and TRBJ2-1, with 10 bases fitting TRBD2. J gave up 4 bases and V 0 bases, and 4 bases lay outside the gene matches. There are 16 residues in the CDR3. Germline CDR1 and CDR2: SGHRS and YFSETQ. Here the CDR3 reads CASSLALAGLYNEQFF. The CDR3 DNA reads TGCGCCAGCAGCTTGGCACTAGCGGGACTATACAATGAGCAGTTCTTC.

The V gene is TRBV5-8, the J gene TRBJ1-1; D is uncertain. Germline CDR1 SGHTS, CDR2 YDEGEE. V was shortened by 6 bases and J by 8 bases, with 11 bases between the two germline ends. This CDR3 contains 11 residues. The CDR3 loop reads CASTARGEAFF. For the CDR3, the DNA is TGTGCCAGCACCGCCCGAGGGGAAGCTTTCTTT.

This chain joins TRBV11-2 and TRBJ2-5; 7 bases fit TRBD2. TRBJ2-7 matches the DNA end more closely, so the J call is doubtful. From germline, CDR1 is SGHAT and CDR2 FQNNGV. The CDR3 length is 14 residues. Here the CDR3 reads CASTASGDSYEQYF. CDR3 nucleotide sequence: TGTGCCAGCACCGCGAGCGGGGATTCCTACGAGCAGTACTTC.

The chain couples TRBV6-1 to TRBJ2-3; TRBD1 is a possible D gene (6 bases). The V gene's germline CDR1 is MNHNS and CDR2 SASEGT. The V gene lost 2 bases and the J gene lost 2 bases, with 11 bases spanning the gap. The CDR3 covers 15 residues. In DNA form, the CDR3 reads TGTGCCAGCAGTGAAACAGGGCCTATCACAGATACGCAGTATTTT. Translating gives CASSETGPITDTQYF.

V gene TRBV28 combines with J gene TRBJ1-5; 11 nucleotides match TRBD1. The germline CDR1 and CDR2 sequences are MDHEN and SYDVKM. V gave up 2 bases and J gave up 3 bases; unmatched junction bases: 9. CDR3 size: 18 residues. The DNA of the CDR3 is TGTGCCAGCAGTTTAGATATCGGGACAGGGGGTGACAATCAGCCCCAGCATTTT. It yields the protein CASSLDIGTGGDNQPQHF.

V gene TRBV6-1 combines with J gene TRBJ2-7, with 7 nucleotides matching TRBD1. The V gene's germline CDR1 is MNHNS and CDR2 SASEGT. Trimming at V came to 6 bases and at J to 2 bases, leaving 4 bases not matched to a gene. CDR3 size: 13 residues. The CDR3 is CASSRDRAYEQYF. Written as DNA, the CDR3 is TGTGCCAGCAGCCGGGACAGAGCCTACGAGCAGTACTTC.

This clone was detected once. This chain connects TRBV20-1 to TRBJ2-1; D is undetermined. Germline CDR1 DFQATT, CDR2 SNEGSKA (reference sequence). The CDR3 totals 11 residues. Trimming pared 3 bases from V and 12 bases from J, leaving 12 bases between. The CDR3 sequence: CSASEKARQFF. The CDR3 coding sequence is TGCAGTGCTAGCGAAAAAGCCCGGCAGTTCTTC.

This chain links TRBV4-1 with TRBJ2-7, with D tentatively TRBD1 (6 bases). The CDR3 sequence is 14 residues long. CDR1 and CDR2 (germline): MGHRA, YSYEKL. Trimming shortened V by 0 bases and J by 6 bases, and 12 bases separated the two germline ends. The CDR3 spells CASSQDLQGFEQYF. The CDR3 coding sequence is TGCGCCAGCAGCCAAGATCTTCAGGGGTTCGAGCAGTACTTC.

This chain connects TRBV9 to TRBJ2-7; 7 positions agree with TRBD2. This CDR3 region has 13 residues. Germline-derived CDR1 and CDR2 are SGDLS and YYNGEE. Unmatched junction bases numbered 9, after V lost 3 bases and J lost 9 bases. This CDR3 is CASSAGVGRVQYF. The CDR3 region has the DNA TGTGCCAGCAGCGCCGGGGTGGGGAGGGTGCAGTACTTC.

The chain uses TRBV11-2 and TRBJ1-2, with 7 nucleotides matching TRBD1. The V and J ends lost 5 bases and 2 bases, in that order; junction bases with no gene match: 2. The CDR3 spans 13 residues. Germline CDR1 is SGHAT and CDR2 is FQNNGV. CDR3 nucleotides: TGTGCCAGCAGCCCGGGACAGAACTATGGCTACACCTTC. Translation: CASSPGQNYGYTF.

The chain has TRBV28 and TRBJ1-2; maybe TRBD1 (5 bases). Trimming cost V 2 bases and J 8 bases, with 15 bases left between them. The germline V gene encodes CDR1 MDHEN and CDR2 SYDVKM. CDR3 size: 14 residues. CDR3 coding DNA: TGTGCCAGCAGTTTAAAGTCAGACAGCCGGGGCTACACCTTC. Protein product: CASSLKSDSRGYTF.

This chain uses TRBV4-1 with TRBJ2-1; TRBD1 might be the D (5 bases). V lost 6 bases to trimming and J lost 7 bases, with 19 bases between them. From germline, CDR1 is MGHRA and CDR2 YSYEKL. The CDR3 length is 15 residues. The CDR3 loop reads CASRETLTSGNEQFF. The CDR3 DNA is TGCGCCAGCAGGGAAACCCTCACGTCAGGGAATGAGCAGTTCTTC.

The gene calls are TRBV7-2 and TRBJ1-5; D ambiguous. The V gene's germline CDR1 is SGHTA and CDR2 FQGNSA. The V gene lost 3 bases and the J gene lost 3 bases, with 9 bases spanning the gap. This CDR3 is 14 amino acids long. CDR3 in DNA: TGTGCCAGCAGCTTGGGCAGGAACAATCAGCCCCAGCATTTT. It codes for CASSLGRNNQPQHF.

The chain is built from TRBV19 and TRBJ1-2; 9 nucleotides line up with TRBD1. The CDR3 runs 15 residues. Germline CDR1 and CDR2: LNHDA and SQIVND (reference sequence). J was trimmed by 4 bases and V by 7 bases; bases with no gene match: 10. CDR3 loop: CASTLKRTGAYGYTF. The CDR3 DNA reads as TGTGCCAGTACCCTTAAAAGGACAGGGGCCTATGGCTACACCTTC.

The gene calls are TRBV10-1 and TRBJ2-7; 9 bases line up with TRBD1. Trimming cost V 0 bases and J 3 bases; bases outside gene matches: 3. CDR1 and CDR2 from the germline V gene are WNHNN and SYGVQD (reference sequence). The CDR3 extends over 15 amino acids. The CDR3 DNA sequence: TGCGCCAGCAGTGAGTCCGGGACAGGGATCTACGAGCAGTACTTC. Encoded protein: CASSESGTGIYEQYF.

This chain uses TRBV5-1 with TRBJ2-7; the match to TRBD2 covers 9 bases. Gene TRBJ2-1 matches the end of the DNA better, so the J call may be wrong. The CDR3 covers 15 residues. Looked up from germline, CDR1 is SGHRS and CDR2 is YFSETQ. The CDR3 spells CASSLAGLATNEQFF. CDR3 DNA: TGCGCCAGCAGCTTGGCTGGACTAGCGACGAATGAGCAGTTCTTC.

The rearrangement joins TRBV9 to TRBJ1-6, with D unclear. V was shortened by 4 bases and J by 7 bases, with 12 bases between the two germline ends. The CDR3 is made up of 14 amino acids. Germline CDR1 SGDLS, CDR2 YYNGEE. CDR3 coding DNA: TGTGCCAGCAGCTATAGCTCGGCAAATTCACCCCTCCACTTT. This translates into CASSYSSANSPLHF.

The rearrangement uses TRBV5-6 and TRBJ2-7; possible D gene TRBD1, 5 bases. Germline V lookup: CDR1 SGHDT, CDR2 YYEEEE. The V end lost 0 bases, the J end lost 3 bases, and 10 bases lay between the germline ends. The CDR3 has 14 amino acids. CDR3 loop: CASSLAGFVYEQYF. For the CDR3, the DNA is TGTGCCAGCAGCTTGGCAGGGTTCGTCTACGAGCAGTACTTC.

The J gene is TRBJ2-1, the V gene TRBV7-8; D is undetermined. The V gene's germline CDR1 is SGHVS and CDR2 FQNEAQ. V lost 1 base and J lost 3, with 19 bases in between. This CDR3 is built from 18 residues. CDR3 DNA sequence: TGTGCCAGCAGCTTAGGGTTCGGCGCCCAGGTGGGCTACAATGAGCAGTTCTTC. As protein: CASSLGFGAQVGYNEQFF.

As DNA, the CDR3 is TGCGCCAGCAGCCAAGAGGGGCGCCCTATCGCGCAGTATTTT. This translates into CASSQEGRPIAQYF. The chain recombines TRBV4-1 with TRBJ2-3, with a possible D match to TRBD1 (5 bases). This CDR3 is 14 amino acids long. The ends were cut back, 0 bases at V and 10 bases at J, with 14 bases in the middle. Germline CDR1 reads MGHRA; CDR2 reads YSYEKL.

The CDR3: CASSLGLAGAGDTQYF. The DNA for the CDR3 is TGCGCCAGCAGCTTGGGACTAGCGGGAGCCGGAGATACGCAGTATTTT. The rearrangement links TRBV5-1 to TRBJ2-3; TRBD2 aligns across 12 bases. Germline CDR1 reads SGHRS; CDR2 reads YFSETQ. The CDR3 has 16 residues. V lost 0 bases and J lost 5; bases outside the gene matches: 4.

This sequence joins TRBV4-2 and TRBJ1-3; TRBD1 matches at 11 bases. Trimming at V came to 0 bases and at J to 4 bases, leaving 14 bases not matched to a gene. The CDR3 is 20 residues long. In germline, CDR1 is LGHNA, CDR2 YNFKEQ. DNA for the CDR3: TGTGCCAGCAGCCAAGATTCTGTGACGGACAGGGGGCCGTTCGGAAACACCATATATTTT. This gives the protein CASSQDSVTDRGPFGNTIYF.